This T cell receptor beta chain was recorded in a study of blood T cell repertoires in COVID-19. Study information: The United States, Italy and Spain were the sources of the acute and convalescent COVID-19 samples. From T cells, B-cell-depleted T cells, or PBMCs came the material, which was cDNA or gDNA.

Participants were placed into cohorts based on the clinical history they reported. Germline CDR1 SGHRS, CDR2 YFSETQ. This CDR3 contains 16 residues. With 1 base removed from V and 6 bases from J, the gap between germline ends came to 18 bases. Sequenced by immunoSEQ multiplex PCR; TCRdb stores in-frame clones only, minus some. The data contain hundreds of thousands of clones, 85% of them singletons. This clone was seen just once. V usage is TRBV5-1 and J usage is TRBJ2-3, with D maybe TRBD2 (5 bases). The receptor was isolated from a man between 35 and 55 years old who had recovered from COVID-19. The sequenced sample was PBMCs or T cells enriched from blood (not recorded which). DNA of the CDR3: TGCGCCAGCAGCTTGTCCTCCTTGAGTGGGAGCGATACGCAGTATTTT. This sequence encodes CASSLSSLSGSDTQYF.